A selection of T cell receptor beta chains follows, all from one sample in a study of T cells in Graves' hyperthyroidism and ophthalmopathy. TCRdb ran MiXCR on the multiplex PCR reads and lists one entry per CDR3 protein. The repertoire holds 700,000 or so distinct CDR3 sequences, more than 12% seen once, with about an eighth in the top ten. The sample taken for sequencing was blood. The receptors originated from a woman in her forties or fifties with Graves' ophthalmopathy. Both conserved end residues are part of each CDR3. Each record gives: V gene, D gene, J gene, clone size, CDR3 DNA, CDR3 protein. D genes are given only for firm matches. Clone size is given for some rows only: seen once, a few or many times, or a class if the clone is expanded.

TRBV15	TRBD1	TRBJ2-3	-	TGTGCCACCAGCAGAGAGGGACAGGGCCCAGATACGCAGTATTTT	CATSREGQGPDTQYF
TRBV6-1	TRBD1	TRBJ2-7	many	TGTGCCAGCAGCGCAAGACAGGGGGCGATGGACGAGCAGTACTTC	CASSARQGAMDEQYF
TRBV11-3	-	TRBJ1-2	-	TGTGCCAGCAGCTTACAACAGGGAACTATCTATGGCTACACCTTC	CASSLQQGTIYGYTF
TRBV7-9	-	TRBJ2-1	many	TGTGCCAGCAGCCAAACTCGAAATGAGCAGTTCTTC	CASSQTRNEQFF
TRBV19	-	TRBJ1-5	few	TGTGCCAGTAGTATGAGAGGGGATGGCAATCAGCCCCAGCATTTT	CASSMRGDGNQPQHF
TRBV28	TRBD1	TRBJ1-1	many	TGTGCCAGCACAAACCACCACAGGGGATACACTGAAGCTTTCTTT	CASTNHHRGYTEAFF
TRBV6-1	-	TRBJ2-7	-	TGTGCCAGCAGAACCGGGATAGGGAACCACGAGCAGTACTTC	CASRTGIGNHEQYF
TRBV9	-	TRBJ1-1	few	TGTGCCAGCAGCGAGTCAGGGCGGTCTACTGAAGCTTTCTTT	CASSESGRSTEAFF
TRBV11-2	TRBD2	TRBJ2-7	-	TGTGCCAGCAGACCCTCACTAGCGGGAGTCTACGAGCAGTACTTC	CASRPSLAGVYEQYF
TRBV6-1	TRBD2	TRBJ2-5	many	TGTGCCAGCAGGGATAGCGGGACCCAAGAGACCCAGTACTTC	CASRDSGTQETQYF
TRBV7-9	-	TRBJ2-5	many	TGTGCCAGCAGCTTAGAGTGGATGGGGGAGACCCAGTACTTC	CASSLEWMGETQYF
TRBV20-1	-	TRBJ2-1	few	TGCAGTCAGAGGGGAGATGGCGTAGTTAATGAGCAGTTCTTC	CSQRGDGVVNEQFF
TRBV27	TRBD1	TRBJ2-5	few	TGTGCCAGCAGTTCTCCGGGACAGGGATCGGAGACCCAGTACTTC	CASSSPGQGSETQYF
TRBV6-2/TRBV6-3	TRBD1	TRBJ2-3	many	TGTGCCAGCAGCGACAGGGTTCTTGGGACAGATACGCAGTATTTT	CASSDRVLGTDTQYF
TRBV2	-	TRBJ2-7	many	TGTGCCAGCAGTGAAGCGCTTGCTGACTACGAGCAGTACTTC	CASSEALADYEQYF
TRBV27	-	TRBJ1-1	many	TGTGCCAGCAGTTCAAAGGGGGGGGTGAACACTGAAGCTTTCTTT	CASSSKGGVNTEAFF
TRBV28	TRBD2	TRBJ2-1	many	TGTGCCAGCAGCCGTGGTTCCGCGGGAGATAGGGATGAGCAGTTCTTC	CASSRGSAGDRDEQFF
TRBV20-1	-	TRBJ2-3	few	TGCAGTGCTCCCCCCCATGGGGAGGGCACAGATACGCAGTATTTT	CSAPPHGEGTDTQYF
TRBV20-1	-	TRBJ2-1	many	TGCAGCGGGGGGCACAATTACAATGAGCAGTTCTTC	CSGGHNYNEQFF
TRBV6-2/TRBV6-3	-	TRBJ2-1	few	TGTGCCAGCAGTTACCTCCCGGGGAAAGTTTCCTACAATGAGCAGTTCTTC	CASSYLPGKVSYNEQFF
TRBV20-1	-	TRBJ2-7	many	TGCAGTGCTAGAGACCGGGACTGGACCTACGAGCAGTACTTC	CSARDRDWTYEQYF
TRBV20-1	-	TRBJ2-1	many	TGCAGTGCTAGACATCCTGCGGCTAGCGCAGAGCAGTTCTTC	CSARHPAASAEQFF
TRBV6-5	TRBD1	TRBJ1-1	-	TGTGCCAGCAGTTACGGGACAGGCCAGAACACTGAAGCTTTCTTT	CASSYGTGQNTEAFF
TRBV19	TRBD2	TRBJ2-7	-	TGTGCCAACCGGACTAGCGGGAGGCCCGTCTACGAGCAGTACTTC	CANRTSGRPVYEQYF
TRBV19	TRBD1	TRBJ2-2	many	TGTGCCAGTAGTGCCGGGACAGCGAACACCGGGGAGCTGTTTTTT	CASSAGTANTGELFF
TRBV7-2	-	TRBJ2-1	many	TGTGCCAGCAGCCCCCCGGGGGTCCATGAGCAGTTCTTC	CASSPPGVHEQFF
TRBV6-5	TRBD2	TRBJ2-1	-	TGTGCCAGCAGTGACTCGATACTAGCGAGCAATGAGCAGTTCTTC	CASSDSILASNEQFF
TRBV15	-	TRBJ1-1	many	TGTGCCACCAGCGGAACAGGGAAAAACACTGAAGCTTTCTTT	CATSGTGKNTEAFF
TRBV11-3	-	TRBJ2-1	many	TGTGCCAGCAGCTTAGGTGATAGCGCCTACAATGAGCAGTTCTTC	CASSLGDSAYNEQFF
TRBV11-3	-	TRBJ2-7	many	TGTGCCAGCAGCTTAGATTTTCAGGGTCCTTCCTACGAGCAGTGCTTC	CASSLDFQGPSYEQCF
TRBV18	-	TRBJ2-5	few	TGTGCCAGCTCACCACCGTCCAGAGAGACCCAGTACTTC	CASSPPSRETQYF
TRBV18	TRBD2	TRBJ2-3	many	TGTGCCAGCTCCCTGATGGCGGGGGGCACAGATACGCAGTATTTT	CASSLMAGGTDTQYF
TRBV20-1	TRBD1	TRBJ2-5	-	TGCAGTGTCGCGACAGGGGGGGAAGAGACCCAGTACTTC	CSVATGGEETQYF
TRBV10-3	TRBD2	TRBJ2-5	-	TGTGCCATCAGTGGGGGAGGGCCACAAGAGACCCAGTACTTC	CAISGGGPQETQYF
TRBV5-1	-	TRBJ2-1	many	TGCGCCAGCAGCTTGGCTGGCCGTTCTGAGCAGTTCTTC	CASSLAGRSEQFF
TRBV20-1	-	TRBJ2-2	many	TGCAGTGCTCACTCCCCTGACAGGGAGGCCGGGGAGCTGTTTTTT	CSAHSPDREAGELFF
TRBV5-6	TRBD1	TRBJ2-4	many	TGTGCCAGCAGCTTGGCAGGGACAGGCAAAAACATTCAGTACTTC	CASSLAGTGKNIQYF
TRBV4-2	TRBD1	TRBJ2-4	-	TGTGCCAGCAGCCCAAGGACAGGGGGCTTTGCCAAAAACATTCAGTACTTC	CASSPRTGGFAKNIQYF
TRBV9	-	TRBJ1-1	few	TGTGCCAGCAGCGTAGTTCTTGACACTGAAGCTTTCTTT	CASSVVLDTEAFF
TRBV28	TRBD2	TRBJ2-7	many	TGTGCCAGCAGTTACGGACTAGCGGCGGCCGAGCAGTACTTC	CASSYGLAAAEQYF
TRBV12-3/TRBV12-4	-	TRBJ1-5	many	TGTGCCAGCAGTTTAGGGGGGGGTGATGGCAATCAGCCCCAGCATTTT	CASSLGGGDGNQPQHF
TRBV5-5	TRBD1	TRBJ1-5	many	TGTGCCAGCAGCACCTCCGGGACAGGGCGGGTTCAGCCCCAGCATTTT	CASSTSGTGRVQPQHF